This entry features one T cell receptor (beta chain) sequence. Its antigen is currently unknown. As every portion of the isolated RNA was reverse transcribed, the sequencing read expressed TCRB transcripts. TCRdb keeps only in-frame clones here, not all; method: immunoSEQ multiplex PCR. Of around 340,000 clones listed, approximately 10% are singletons. There are 14 residues in the CDR3. V dropped 8 bases and J dropped 0 bases, with 10 bases sitting between them. Germline CDR1 reads ENHRY; CDR2 reads SYGVKD. Staining for CD45RO/CCR7/CD25/CD127/CD95/CD27 allowed sorting of CD4+ naive, central memory, regulatory and stem cell-like memory cells. The authors obtained over 98% purity in all sorted populations. These data belong to a study of beta chain features in type 1 diabetes. Study-level points and caveats: Shortening of TCRB CDR3s, moderate but significant, appeared in all four CD4+ subsets of Type 1 diabetes patients. Patients' naive, central memory and regulatory TCRB repertoires appeared more alike than those of healthy donors.

The sequenced material came from central memory CD4+ T cells from blood. The sequence derives from a man aged 25-40 years with type 1 diabetes. The chain links TRBV10-3 to TRBJ2-2; TRBD2 might be the D (6 bases). CDR3 sequence reads: CAIRGGANTGELFF. CDR3 sequence (DNA): TGTGCCATCCGCGGCGGGGCGAACACCGGGGAGCTGTTTTTT.